This is a list of T cell receptor beta chains from one sample in a study of T-cell reconstitution after alpha-beta-depleted transplantation in children. MiXCR, run by TCRdb on the PCR reads, gives a single entry per CDR3 protein. The sample has about 200,000 distinct CDR3 sequences, about 15% seen once. The specimen was PBMCs from the stem cell graft donor, collected from the stem cell graft. Receptor source: a human donor who donated a stem cell graft to a child with acute lymphoblastic leukemia. Both conserved end residues are part of each CDR3. The D gene is left open where the match is weak. Only part of the rows carry a size: once, few, many, or a class if the clone is expanded.

d_call j_call clone_size v_call cdr3_aa cdr3_nt
NA TRBJ2-7 many TRBV25-1 CASSEGYEQYF TGTGCCAGCAGTGAGGGCTACGAGCAGTACTTC
TRBD2 TRBJ2-7 few TRBV5-1 CASSKSGTSGRFYEQYF TGCGCCAGCAGCAAGTCAGGGACTAGCGGGAGATTTTACGAGCAGTACTTC
NA TRBJ1-4 many TRBV5-5 CASRQNQATNEKLFF TGTGCCAGCAGGCAAAACCAAGCAACTAATGAAAAACTGTTTTTT
TRBD2 TRBJ2-5 many TRBV3-1 CASSPSGSFGETQYF TGTGCCAGCAGCCCTAGCGGGAGTTTTGGAGAGACCCAGTACTTC
NA TRBJ2-5 many TRBV3-1 CASSQAPPGTGETQYF TGTGCCAGCAGCCAAGCCCCCCCAGGGACGGGAGAGACCCAGTACTTC
NA TRBJ1-6 many TRBV6-5 CASSYGERRYNSPLHF TGTGCCAGCAGTTACGGCGAACGACGGTATAATTCACCCCTCCACTTT
TRBD2 TRBJ2-3 many TRBV7-2 CASSLGAGVPSTDTQYF TGTGCCAGCAGCTTAGGGGCGGGAGTCCCTAGCACAGATACGCAGTATTTT
TRBD1 TRBJ2-3 many TRBV3-1 CASSRLWTGGGDTQYF TGTGCCAGCAGCCGCCTTTGGACAGGGGGTGGAGATACGCAGTATTTT
TRBD2 TRBJ2-1 NA TRBV14 CASSQEAWGSGRYNEQFF TGTGCCAGCAGCCAAGAAGCGTGGGGTAGCGGGAGGTACAATGAGCAGTTCTTC
NA TRBJ2-5 many TRBV12-3/TRBV12-4 CASSSYRGFQETQYF TGTGCCAGCAGTTCGTATAGGGGGTTCCAAGAGACCCAGTACTTC
TRBD2 TRBJ2-1 few TRBV5-1 CASSQRTSGRGEQFF TGCGCCAGCAGCCAGAGGACTAGCGGGAGGGGGGAGCAGTTCTTC
TRBD1 TRBJ2-5 few TRBV7-9 CASSLSGQVGETQYF TGTGCCAGCAGCTTATCGGGACAGGTCGGGGAGACCCAGTACTTC
TRBD1 TRBJ1-5 NA TRBV28 CASSWSGQGGNQPHHF TGTGCCAGCAGTTGGTCGGGACAGGGAGGGAATCAGCCCCATCATTTT
TRBD2 TRBJ2-2 once TRBV7-3 CASSLKAGGTGELFF TGTGCCAGCAGCTTAAAAGCGGGAGGTACCGGGGAGCTGTTTTTT
NA TRBJ1-4 many TRBV7-2 CASSPGLSNLNEKLFF TGTGCCAGCAGCCCCGGACTCTCGAATCTAAATGAAAAACTGTTTTTT
NA TRBJ2-1 many TRBV29-1 CSVSKGTGNEQFF TGCAGCGTTTCTAAGGGAACCGGCAATGAGCAGTTCTTC
TRBD2 TRBJ2-1 NA TRBV12-3/TRBV12-4 CASSLASGSRNEQFF TGTGCCAGCAGTTTAGCTAGCGGGAGTCGCAATGAGCAGTTCTTC
TRBD1 TRBJ2-5 NA TRBV20-1 CSALGGIFFESTQETQYF TGCAGTGCTTTAGGGGGCATTTTTTTTGAATCGACCCAAGAGACCCAGTACTTC